This T cell receptor beta chain originates from a study of OX40 agonist ivuxolimab in advanced cancers. The study in broad terms: The costimulatory receptor OX40 (CD134) was targeted by ivuxolimab, a fully human IgG2 agonistic monoclonal antibody. Intravenous ivuxolimab was administered to patients every 2 weeks at six dose levels: 0.01, 0.1, 0.3, 1.5, 3 and 10 mg/kg. Among the roughly 50 dose-escalation patients, approximately 20 had hepatocellular carcinoma, approximately 15 melanoma, 9 renal cell carcinoma and 9 head and neck cancer. The dose-escalation cohort was about 86% male with a mean age of approximately 60 years, ranging from roughly 20 to 80. Prior anti-PD-1, anti-PD-L1 or anti-CTLA-4 therapy was permitted, and checkpoint inhibitors had been received by about two fifths of dose-escalation patients. Partial responses occurred in three dose-escalation patients, of whom one had hepatocellular carcinoma and two had cutaneous melanoma. The purpose of peripheral TCRbeta sequencing was to test whether ivuxolimab changed TCR sequence diversity and led to clonal T-cell expansion. The monotherapy dose-escalation portion (N ≈ 50 patients) of the phase I ivuxolimab trial is reported in the paper. Here is what the overall study found, with its caveats: At doses from 0.1 to 3.0 mg/kg, clonal expansion was seen in both CD4+ and CD8+ blood T cells between baseline and week 6. The antigen specificity of the peripheral T cells that underwent clonal expansion was not determined. Low levels of normalized T-cell clonal expansion were also seen in some patients who did not respond. On average, CD8+ T cells showed more expanded clones than CD4+ T cells after ivuxolimab. Partial responders in the 0.1-3.0 mg/kg groups had among the lowest normalized peripheral clonal expansion, especially among CD8+ T cells.

Notes on this clone: Its antigen specificity is not known. Base qualities are not at hand, and no much larger clone is one base apart.

The CDR3 has 13 amino acids, counting the end cysteine and phenylalanine. The CDR3 DNA has 39 bases and is translated from base 1. V gives up 6 bases and J gives up 6 bases, and the segment between their germline ends measures 15 bases. The germline V gene encodes CDR1 KGHSH and CDR2 LQKENI. To sequence the TCRbeta CDR3 region, genomic DNA was isolated from the sorted cells. TCRbeta CDR3 regions were sequenced using the immunoSEQ Assay. The table was pulled from immuneACCESS by TCRdb, which kept in-frame rearrangements only. Such tables lose some clones; where checked, under half of the loss comes from unresolved V genes, and the rest has no known cause. Here the sample has around 90,000 clones; 80% to 95% occur a single time. The ten largest clones add up to roughly 1.1% of the sample. The trial excluded patients who had a history of autoimmune disease or who were on systemic immunosuppression. Peripheral blood for TCR sequencing was collected from all dose cohorts at baseline, on cycle 4 day 1, and on cycle 7 day 1. The samples were drawn from a first-in-human, open-label, multicenter phase I dose-escalation trial of ivuxolimab. Adults with locally advanced or metastatic head and neck squamous cell, hepatocellular, melanoma or renal cell carcinoma were enrolled in the trial. Before TCR sequencing, CD4+ and CD8+ T cells were separately sorted from peripheral blood.

This chain is built from TRBV18 and TRBJ2-7; no D gene can be assigned with confidence. The sample in question was CD4+ or CD8+ T cells sorted from blood, obtained in a trial of the OX40 agonist ivuxolimab. This TCR came from an adult with an advanced solid tumor such as melanoma, head and neck, liver or kidney cancer. The DNA sequence is TGTGCCAGCTCGGCGACACACCCAGGCGAGCAGTACTTC. Its translation reads: CASSATHPGEQYF.